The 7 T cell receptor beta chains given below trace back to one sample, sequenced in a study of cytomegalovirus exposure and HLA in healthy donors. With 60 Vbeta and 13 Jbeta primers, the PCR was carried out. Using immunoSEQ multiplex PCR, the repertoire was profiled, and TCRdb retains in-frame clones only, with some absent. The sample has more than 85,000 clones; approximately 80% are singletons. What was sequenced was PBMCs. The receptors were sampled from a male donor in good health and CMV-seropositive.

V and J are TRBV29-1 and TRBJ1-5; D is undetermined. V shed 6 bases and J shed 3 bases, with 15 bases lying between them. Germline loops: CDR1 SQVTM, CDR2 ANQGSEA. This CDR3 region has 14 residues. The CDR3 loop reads CSVITTGYNQPQHF. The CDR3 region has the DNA TGCAGCGTAATAACAACCGGGTACAATCAGCCCCAGCATTTT.

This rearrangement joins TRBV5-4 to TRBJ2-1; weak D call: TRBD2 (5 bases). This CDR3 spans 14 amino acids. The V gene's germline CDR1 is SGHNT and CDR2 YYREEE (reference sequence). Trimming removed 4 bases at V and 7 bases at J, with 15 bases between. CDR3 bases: TGTGCCAGCAGCCACCCGGGGATAAGAAATGAGCAGTTCTTC. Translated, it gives CASSHPGIRNEQFF.

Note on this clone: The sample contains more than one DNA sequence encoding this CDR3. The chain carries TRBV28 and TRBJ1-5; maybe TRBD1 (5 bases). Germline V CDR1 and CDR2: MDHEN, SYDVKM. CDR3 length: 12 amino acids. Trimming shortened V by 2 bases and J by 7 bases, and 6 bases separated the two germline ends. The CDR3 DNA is TGTGCCAGCAGTTTAAGGGGCCAGCCCCAGCATTTT. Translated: CASSLRGQPQHF.

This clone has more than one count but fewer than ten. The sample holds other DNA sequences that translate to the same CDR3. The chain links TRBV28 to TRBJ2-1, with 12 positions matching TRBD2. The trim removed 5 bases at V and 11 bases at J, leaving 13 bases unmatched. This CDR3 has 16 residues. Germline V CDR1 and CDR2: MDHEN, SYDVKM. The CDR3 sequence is CASSQTGLAGYVKQFF. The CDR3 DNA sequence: TGTGCCAGCAGTCAAACCGGACTAGCGGGGTATGTTAAGCAGTTCTTC.

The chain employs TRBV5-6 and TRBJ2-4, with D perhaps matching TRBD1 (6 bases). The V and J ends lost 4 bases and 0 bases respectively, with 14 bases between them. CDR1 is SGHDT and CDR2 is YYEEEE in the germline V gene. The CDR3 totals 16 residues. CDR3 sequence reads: CASSPPGQLAKNIQYF. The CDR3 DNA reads TGTGCCAGCAGCCCCCCGGGACAATTAGCCAAAAACATTCAGTACTTC. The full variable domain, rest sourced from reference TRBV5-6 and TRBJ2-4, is DAGVTQSPTHLIKTRGQQVTLRCSPKSGHDTVSWYQQALGQGPQFIFQYYEEEERQRGNFPDRFSGHQFPNYSSELNVNALLLGDSALYLCASSPPGQLAKNIQYFGAGTRLSVL.

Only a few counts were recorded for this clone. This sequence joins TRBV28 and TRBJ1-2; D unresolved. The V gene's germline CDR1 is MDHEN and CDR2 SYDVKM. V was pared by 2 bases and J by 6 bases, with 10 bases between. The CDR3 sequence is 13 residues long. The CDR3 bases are TGTGCCAGCAGTTTAGGAGTGTTCAATGGCTACACCTTC. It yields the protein CASSLGVFNGYTF.

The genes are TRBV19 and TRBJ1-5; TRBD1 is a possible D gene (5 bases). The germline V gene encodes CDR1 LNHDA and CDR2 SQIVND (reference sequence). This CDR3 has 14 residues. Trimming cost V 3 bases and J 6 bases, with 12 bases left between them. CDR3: CASSMRQGVQPQHF. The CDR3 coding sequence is TGTGCCAGTAGTATGAGGCAAGGGGTTCAGCCCCAGCATTTT.